This TCR beta chain was identified in a study of shared clonotypes between healthy human individuals. As for the study in general: The study drew on a couple of women and a few men aged 18 to 49 as donors. Study-wide results and caveats: A few donors held approximately 5% of naive CD4 clonotypes in common.

V lost 6 bases to trimming and J lost 4 bases, with 25 bases between them. The V gene's germline CDR1 is LNHDA and CDR2 SQIVND (reference sequence). There are 17 residues in the CDR3. In regard to this clone: Its cognate antigen is unknown.

As handled by the study authors: Quality scores were absent from the junction-only immunoSEQ sequences, so filtering differed. Assay used: immunoSEQ multiplex PCR; TCRdb lists only in-frame clones, some missing. That table furnishes V, J and clone size, whereas the DNA furnished D and trimming. The table shows roughly 660,000 clones, with less than 95% occurring only once. J is TRBJ2-7 and V is TRBV19; either TRBD1 or TRBD2 may fit D (5 bases each). The sequencing input was memory CD8+ T cells from PBMCs. Documented subset: CD45RO+ cells pooled with CCR7-negative TemRA cells. The sequence came from a man aged 18 to 30 in good health. Some clones in this sample may be carry-over from other donors' samples. CDR3 loop: CASSAPLMGEGRYEQYF. As DNA, the CDR3 is TGTGCCAGTAGCGCCCCCTTGATGGGAGAGGGGCGGTACGAGCAGTACTTC.